This is a list of T cell receptor beta chains from one sample in a study of blood T cell repertoires in COVID-19. Profiled with immunoSEQ multiplex PCR; TCRdb holds only in-frame clones, not every one. Counted here are 200,000 to 300,000 clones, about 91% occurring once; the ten biggest clones make up about 2.5%. The sequencing sample was made of PBMCs or T cells enriched from blood (not recorded which). The receptors come from a woman aged 35 to 49 with acute COVID-19. CDR3s include the opening cysteine and the closing phenylalanine or tryptophan. D genes are given only for firm matches. Size is omitted from some rows. Given values are once, few, many or a class for expanded clones.

J: TRBJ2-5
V: TRBV4-1
D: -
size: few
CDR3: CASSQEEEETQYF
DNA: TGCGCCAGCAGCCAAGAGGAGGAGGAGACCCAGTACTTC

J: TRBJ1-4
V: TRBV6-6
D: -
size: -
CDR3: CASSYPSGTNEKLFF
DNA: TGTGCCAGCAGTTACCCCTCCGGGACTAATGAAAAACTGTTTTTT

J: TRBJ1-1
V: TRBV7-8
D: -
size: few
CDR3: CASSLGWTANTEAFF
DNA: TGTGCCAGCAGCTTAGGATGGACAGCGAACACTGAAGCTTTCTTT

J: TRBJ1-3
V: TRBV11-2
D: TRBD1
size: -
CDR3: CASSRDRVGNTIYF
DNA: TGTGCCAGCAGCCGAGACAGGGTGGGAAACACCATATATTTT

J: TRBJ1-2
V: TRBV9
D: TRBD1
size: once
CDR3: CASSVVDRAFDGYTF
DNA: TGTGCCAGCAGCGTAGTCGACAGGGCATTCGATGGCTACACCTTC

J: TRBJ2-7
V: TRBV6-2/TRBV6-3
D: -
size: -
CDR3: CASSSSWRAGSYEQYF
DNA: TGTGCCAGCAGTTCATCGTGGAGGGCGGGGAGTTACGAGCAGTACTTC

J: TRBJ2-3
V: TRBV7-2
D: -
size: -
CDR3: CASSLEGGGRGTQYF
DNA: TGTGCCAGCAGCTTAGAGGGTGGCGGACGGGGTACGCAGTATTTT

J: TRBJ1-4
V: TRBV30
D: TRBD1
size: -
CDR3: CASRDREKLFF
DNA: TGTGCCTCGCGGGACAGAGAAAAACTGTTTTTT

J: TRBJ2-5
V: TRBV7-2
D: -
size: -
CDR3: CASSLRGSQETQYF
DNA: TGTGCCAGCAGCTTAAGAGGATCCCAAGAGACCCAGTACTTC

J: TRBJ1-5
V: TRBV24-1
D: TRBD1
size: -
CDR3: CATSGAGQGLHQPQHF
DNA: TGTGCCACCAGCGGGGCGGGACAGGGATTGCATCAGCCCCAGCATTTT

J: TRBJ2-2
V: TRBV7-2
D: TRBD2
size: once
CDR3: CASSAHPLGGAGELFF
DNA: TGTGCCAGCAGCGCGCACCCGTTGGGGGGGGCCGGGGAGCTGTTTTTT

J: TRBJ2-3
V: TRBV5-1
D: TRBD1
size: -
CDR3: CASSLKGAYDTQYF
DNA: TGCGCCAGCAGCTTGAAGGGGGCATACGATACGCAGTATTTT

J: TRBJ2-7
V: TRBV4-3
D: -
size: -
CDR3: CASSQWDGGEQYF
DNA: TGCGCCAGCAGCCAATGGGACGGAGGGGAGCAGTACTTC

J: TRBJ2-2
V: TRBV7-6
D: TRBD2
size: -
CDR3: CASSLGAGDPTGELFF
DNA: TGTGCCAGCAGCTTAGGAGCGGGAGATCCAACCGGGGAGCTGTTTTTT

J: TRBJ2-7
V: TRBV30
D: -
size: few
CDR3: CAWTRVNEQYF
DNA: TGTGCCTGGACGAGGGTTAACGAGCAGTACTTC

J: TRBJ2-3
V: TRBV10-3
D: -
size: -
CDR3: CAISQSVTDTQYF
DNA: TGTGCCATTTCGCAATCGGTCACAGATACGCAGTATTTT

J: TRBJ2-5
V: TRBV24-1
D: TRBD2
size: -
CDR3: CATSERVGGRETQYF
DNA: TGTGCCACCAGTGAGCGGGTGGGGGGGAGAGAGACCCAGTACTTC

J: TRBJ2-2
V: TRBV5-1
D: -
size: -
CDR3: CASSAGQTNTGELFF
DNA: TGCGCCAGCAGCGCGGGACAGACGAACACCGGGGAGCTGTTTTTT